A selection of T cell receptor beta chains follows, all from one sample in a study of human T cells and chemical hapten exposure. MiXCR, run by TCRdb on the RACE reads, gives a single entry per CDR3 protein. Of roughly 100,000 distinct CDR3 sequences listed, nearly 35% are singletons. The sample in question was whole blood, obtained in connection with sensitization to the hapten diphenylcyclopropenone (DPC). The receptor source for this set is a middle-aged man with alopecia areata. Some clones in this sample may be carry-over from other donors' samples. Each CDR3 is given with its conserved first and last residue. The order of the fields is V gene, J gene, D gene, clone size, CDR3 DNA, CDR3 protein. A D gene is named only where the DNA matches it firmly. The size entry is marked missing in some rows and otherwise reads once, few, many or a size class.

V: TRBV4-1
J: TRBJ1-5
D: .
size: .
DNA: TGCGCCAGCAGCCAAGACGGATTTCAGCCCCAGCATTTT
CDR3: CASSQDGFQPQHF

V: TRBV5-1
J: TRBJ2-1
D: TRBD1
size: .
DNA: TGCGCCAGCAGCTACTCAGGCCGGGACAGATATCGGTACAATGAGCAGTTCTTC
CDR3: CASSYSGRDRYRYNEQFF

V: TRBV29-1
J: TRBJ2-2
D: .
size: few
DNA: TGCAGCGTTGGATCGCGGGATGGGGCCGGGGAGCTGTTTTTT
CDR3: CSVGSRDGAGELFF

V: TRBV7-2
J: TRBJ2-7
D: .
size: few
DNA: TGTGCCAGCAGCCTAGAGGTTTTGGGACGCCAGTACTTC
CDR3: CASSLEVLGRQYF

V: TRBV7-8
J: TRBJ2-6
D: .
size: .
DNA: TGTGCCAGCACGCCGGCCAACGTCCTGACTTTC
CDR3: CASTPANVLTF

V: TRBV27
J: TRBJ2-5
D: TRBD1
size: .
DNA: TGTGCCAGCAGTTCACAGGGGTCCGAGACCCAGTACTTC
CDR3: CASSSQGSETQYF

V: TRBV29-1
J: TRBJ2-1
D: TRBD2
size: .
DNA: TGCAGCGTGAGGACTAGCGGGGGATACAATGAGCAGTTCTTC
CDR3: CSVRTSGGYNEQFF

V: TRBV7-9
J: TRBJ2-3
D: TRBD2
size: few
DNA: TGTGCCAGCAGTCTTACGGGACTAGCCACCTCTACAGATACGCAGTATTTT
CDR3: CASSLTGLATSTDTQYF

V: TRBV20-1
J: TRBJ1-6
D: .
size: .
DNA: TGCAGTGCTAGAGATCGAGGAGGGAGCTTCGATTCACCCCTCCACTTT
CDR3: CSARDRGGSFDSPLHF

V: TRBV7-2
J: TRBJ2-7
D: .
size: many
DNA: TGTGCCAGCAGCTCCTCTATCTACGAGCAGTACTTC
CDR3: CASSSSIYEQYF